The 19 T cell receptor beta chains listed next were all sequenced from one sample in a study of T cell responses to AZD1222 COVID-19 vaccine. Produced via immunoSEQ multiplex PCR; TCRdb's table is partial and in-frame only. The profile shows some 130,000 clones, 75% to 90% of them singletons. Sequences were derived from peripheral blood, sampled on day 0 of AZD1222 vaccination. All receptors come from an adult in good health.

The V call is TRBV5-4, the J call TRBJ2-7, with 9 positions matching TRBD1. CDR1 is SGHNT and CDR2 is YYREEE in the germline V gene (reference sequence). J was trimmed by 0 bases and V by 4 bases; bases with no gene match: 8. The CDR3 spans 16 residues. This CDR3 reads CASSGYPGQGSYEQYF. For the CDR3, the DNA is TGTGCCAGCAGCGGATATCCGGGACAGGGCTCCTACGAGCAGTACTTC.

The gene calls are TRBV3-1 (or the pseudogene TRBV3-2) and TRBJ1-1, with a tentative D call TRBD1 (6 bases). Germline assignment: CDR1 LGHDT and CDR2 YNNKEL (reference sequence). This CDR3 comprises 13 residues. V was cut by 7 bases and J by 1 base, with 10 bases left in between. The CDR3 nucleotides read TGTGCCAGCACCCGAGGGGGGAACACTGAAGCTTTCTTT. This gives the protein CASTRGGNTEAFF.

The chain is built from TRBV11-3 and TRBJ2-2; D not certain. V lost 0 bases, J lost 5 bases, and 7 bases lay in between. CDR3 length: 14 amino acids. The germline CDR1 and CDR2 sequences are SGHNT and YENEEA. In DNA form, the CDR3 reads TGTGCCAGCAGCTTAGATCCCGCTACCGGGGAGCTGTTTTTT. This translates into CASSLDPATGELFF.

The J gene is TRBJ2-7, the V gene TRBV4-1, with 10 positions matching TRBD1. Germline V gene lookup returns CDR1 MGHRA and CDR2 YSYEKL. The CDR3 has 17 amino acids. V shed 0 bases and J 2 bases; nucleotides not matched to a gene: 7. The CDR3 sequence is CASSQEGPGQGPYEQYF. DNA of the CDR3: TGCGCCAGCAGCCAAGAGGGGCCGGGACAGGGGCCCTACGAGCAGTACTTC.

The chain recombines TRBV11-2 with TRBJ2-7, with 7 bases lining up with TRBD1. V was pared by 2 bases and J by 0 bases, with 10 bases of the junction left unmatched. The CDR3 runs 17 residues. The germline CDR1 and CDR2 sequences are SGHAT and FQNNGV. The CDR3 loop reads CASSLRDSYRSSYEQYF. The CDR3 nucleotides read TGTGCCAGCAGCTTAAGGGACAGCTATAGGAGCTCCTACGAGCAGTACTTC.

This sequence joins TRBV6-5 and TRBJ2-2, with no clear D. V was trimmed by 7 bases and J by 6 bases, leaving 9 bases between them. The CDR3 is made up of 12 amino acids. Germline assignment: CDR1 MNHEY and CDR2 SVGAGI. The CDR3 region is CASTRPSGELFF. For the CDR3, the DNA is TGTGCCAGCACCAGACCGTCCGGGGAGCTGTTTTTT.

The chain has TRBV4-1 and TRBJ1-4; D is ambiguous. The V end lost 0 bases, the J end lost 3 bases, and 8 bases lay between the germline ends. The CDR3 has 15 amino acids. Germline CDR1 MGHRA, CDR2 YSYEKL. In nucleotides, the CDR3 is TGCGCCAGCAGCCAAGAACTCGGGGCTAATGAAAAACTGTTTTTT. This translates into CASSQELGANEKLFF.

The chain joins TRBV2 to TRBJ1-2, with a possible D match to TRBD1 (6 bases). CDR3 length: 13 amino acids. Trimming left V 7 bases short and J 7 bases short, with 16 bases between. Germline values: CDR1 SNHLY, CDR2 FYNNEI. The CDR3 loop reads CASTIQGSGGYTF. CDR3 nucleotide sequence: TGTGCCAGCACCATACAGGGATCGGGTGGCTACACCTTC.

In this sample, this clone turned up once. The chain couples TRBV30 to TRBJ1-1; TRBD1 aligns across 7 bases. CDR3 length: 13 residues. The V segment lost 7 bases and the J segment 6 bases; nucleotides outside the gene matches: 11. Germline CDR1 GTSNPN, CDR2 SVGIG (reference sequence). CDR3 nucleotide sequence: TGTGCCTTAACAGGGGTAAGGGGAGCTGAAGCTTTCTTT. Its protein is CALTGVRGAEAFF.

V gene TRBV10-3 combines with J gene TRBJ1-1; TRBD1 matches 9 bases. CDR1 is ENHRY and CDR2 is SYGVKD in the germline V gene. The CDR3 is 15 amino acids. V was pared by 5 bases and J by 6 bases, with 10 bases of the junction left unmatched. CDR3 loop: CAISPHEQGAPEAFF. The CDR3 bases are TGTGCCATCAGTCCTCACGAACAGGGGGCACCTGAAGCTTTCTTT.

This chain connects TRBV6-5 to TRBJ1-6; D gene uncertain. Germline loops: CDR1 MNHEY, CDR2 SVGAGI. There are 14 residues in the CDR3. The V and J ends lost 7 bases and 0 bases respectively, with 7 bases between them. CDR3 protein: CASNGISYNSPLHF. DNA of the CDR3: TGTGCCAGCAACGGGATCTCCTATAATTCACCCCTCCACTTT.

The chain uses TRBV3-1 (or the pseudogene TRBV3-2) and TRBJ1-3, with D possibly TRBD1 on 5 matching bases. In germline, CDR1 is LGHDT, CDR2 YNNKEL (reference sequence). Deletions cut 3 bases from V and 6 bases from J, with 18 bases between. The CDR3 length is 16 residues. The DNA for the CDR3 is TGTGCCAGCAGCCAGACGGGGTGGGGCGCAGTAAACACCATATATTTT. Translated, it gives CASSQTGWGAVNTIYF.

J is TRBJ1-5 and V is TRBV24-1; maybe TRBD1 (6 bases). This CDR3 spans 14 amino acids. Germline V gene data show CDR1 as KGHDR and CDR2 as SFDVKD. Trimming pared 9 bases from V and 3 bases from J, leaving 14 bases between. CDR3 DNA sequence: TGTGCCACCTCCTCACGACAGGCCAATCAGCCCCAGCATTTT. Translation: CATSSRQANQPQHF.

The chain carries TRBV7-3 and TRBJ2-7, with D unclear. Germline V gives CDR1 SGHTA, CDR2 FQGTGA. The CDR3 extends over 13 amino acids. The ends were cut back, 1 base at V and 3 bases at J, with 7 bases in the middle. This CDR3 reads CASSLSPNYEQYF. The CDR3 DNA is TGTGCCAGCAGCTTAAGCCCTAACTACGAGCAGTACTTC.

The chain has TRBV7-9 and TRBJ2-7; no clear D. CDR3 length: 13 amino acids. Trimming left V 3 bases short and J 5 bases short, with 11 bases between. Germline values: CDR1 SEHNR, CDR2 FQNEAQ (reference sequence). The chain's CDR3 is CASSLSWADEQYF. The CDR3 region has the DNA TGTGCCAGCAGCTTGAGCTGGGCAGACGAGCAGTACTTC.

The V call is TRBV5-1, the J call TRBJ2-7; D is unresolved. The V and J ends lost 0 bases and 5 bases respectively, with 12 bases between them. The CDR3 spans 14 residues. Germline CDR1 SGHRS, CDR2 YFSETQ. The CDR3 loop is CASSLGFYTDEQYF. Here the CDR3 DNA reads TGCGCCAGCAGCTTGGGGTTTTACACCGACGAGCAGTACTTC.

The chain recombines TRBV6-5 with TRBJ1-2; 11 bases match TRBD1. V trimming: 8 bases; J trimming: 8 bases; junction bases outside the gene matches: 10. The CDR3 consists of 14 residues. Looked up from germline, CDR1 is MNHEY and CDR2 is SVGAGI. CDR3 residues: CASGKQGQGGGYTF. CDR3 sequence (DNA): TGTGCCAGCGGAAAGCAGGGACAGGGGGGCGGCTACACCTTC.

This sequence joins TRBV10-2 and TRBJ2-7, with 7 bases aligning to TRBD1. CDR3 length: 13 residues. From germline, CDR1 is WSHSY and CDR2 SAAADI. With 7 bases clipped from V and 0 bases from J, the junction kept 3 bases outside the gene matches. CDR3: CASTTGVSYEQYF. In nucleotides, the CDR3 is TGCGCCAGCACTACAGGGGTCTCCTACGAGCAGTACTTC.

Worth noting for this clone: A read error may explain this, as a much larger clone is one base away. Other DNA sequences in the sample encode the same CDR3. This chain connects TRBV9 to TRBJ1-1; 9 bases line up with TRBD1. The CDR3 is 14 amino acids. Germline CDR1 is SGDLS and CDR2 is YYNGEE. The junction had 3 bases not matched to a gene; V was cut back by 4 bases and J by 2 bases. CDR3 nucleotides: TGTGCCAGCAGCTGGGGACAGGGAAACACTGAAGCTTTCTTT. This gives the protein CASSWGQGNTEAFF.